This T cell receptor (beta chain) was sequenced during a study of identical twins. Study-level points and caveats: Insertions were fewer in abundant cord blood beta clonotypes, whereas memory repertoires showed none of this pattern. Findings came from cross-sectional statistics, without long-term follow-up of donors. Twins shared out-of-frame alpha sequences with excess low generation probability.

All donors comprised healthy Caucasians. This clonotype has a count of ten or more. What it binds is not known. TCRdb reanalysed the 5' RACE reads using MiXCR and keeps one entry per CDR3 protein. This sample carries more than 1.5 million distinct CDR3 sequences, under 35% of them seen once, and the ten largest clones take less than 0.35%. This CDR3 region has 14 residues. Trimming took 0 bases from V and 7 from J, leaving 12 bases between them. Germline CDR1 and CDR2: ENHRY and SYGVKD. This TCR was recovered from a newborn girl in good health. Sequenced: cord blood. The chain uses TRBV10-3 and TRBJ1-2; D gene unclear. CDR3 coding DNA: TGTGCCATCAGTGAGTCGATCAGAAAGGGTGGCTACACCTTC. Translating it yields CAISESIRKGGYTF.